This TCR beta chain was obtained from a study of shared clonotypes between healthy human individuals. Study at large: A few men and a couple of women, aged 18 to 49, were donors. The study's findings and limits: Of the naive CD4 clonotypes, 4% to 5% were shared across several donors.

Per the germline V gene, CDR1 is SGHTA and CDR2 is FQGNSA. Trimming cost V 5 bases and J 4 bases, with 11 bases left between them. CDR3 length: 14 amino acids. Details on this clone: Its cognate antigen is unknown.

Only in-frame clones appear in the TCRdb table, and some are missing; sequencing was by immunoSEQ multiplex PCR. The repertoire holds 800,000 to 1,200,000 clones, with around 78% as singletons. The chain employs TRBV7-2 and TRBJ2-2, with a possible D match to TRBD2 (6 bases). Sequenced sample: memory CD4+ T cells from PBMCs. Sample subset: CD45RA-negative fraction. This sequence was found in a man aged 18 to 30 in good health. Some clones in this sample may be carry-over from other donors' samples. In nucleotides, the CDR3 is TGTGCCAGCAGCAGCGGACTAACCACCGGGGAGCTGTTTTTT. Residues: CASSSGLTTGELFF.